This T cell receptor (beta chain) was sequenced during a study of shared clonotypes between healthy human individuals. Broader study findings: Among the subsets, naive ones generally showed larger estimated richness than memory ones.

About this clone itself: Its antigen is undetermined.

The V end was cut by 1 base, the J end by 4 bases, with 9 bases between. Per the germline V gene, CDR1 is SGHRS and CDR2 is YFSETQ. The CDR3 is 14 residues long. It was at deep level that the assay was run. Using immunoSEQ multiplex PCR, the repertoire was profiled, and TCRdb retains in-frame clones only, with some absent. The sample has around 2,000,000 clones; roughly 96% are singletons. The J gene is TRBJ2-1, the V gene TRBV5-1; a weak D match, TRBD2 (5 bases). Sequencing was carried out using naive CD4+ T cells sorted from blood. Subset denoted: CD45RA+ positively selected. The TCR sequence derives from a man aged 18-30 years in good health. The CDR3 coding sequence is TGCGCCAGCAGCTTGTCCGGGATGTACAATGAGCAGTTCTTC. Translating gives CASSLSGMYNEQFF. The variable domain in full, completed from reference TRBV5-1 and TRBJ2-1, reads KAGVTQTPRYLIKTRGQQVTLSCSPISGHRSVSWYQQTPGQGLQFLFEYFSETQRNKGNFPGRFSGRQFSNSRSEMNVSTLELGDSALYLCASSLSGMYNEQFFGPGTRLTVL.